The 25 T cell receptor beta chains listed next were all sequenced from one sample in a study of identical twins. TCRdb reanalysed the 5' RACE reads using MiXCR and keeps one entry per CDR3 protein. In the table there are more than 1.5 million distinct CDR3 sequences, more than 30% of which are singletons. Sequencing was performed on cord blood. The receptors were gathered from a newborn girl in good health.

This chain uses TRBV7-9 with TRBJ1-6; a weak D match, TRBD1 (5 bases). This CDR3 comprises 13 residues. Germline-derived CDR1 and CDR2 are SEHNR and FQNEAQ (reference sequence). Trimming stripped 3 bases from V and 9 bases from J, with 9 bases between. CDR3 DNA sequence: TGTGCCAGCAGCTTTGGACAAACTTCACCCCTCCACTTT. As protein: CASSFGQTSPLHF.

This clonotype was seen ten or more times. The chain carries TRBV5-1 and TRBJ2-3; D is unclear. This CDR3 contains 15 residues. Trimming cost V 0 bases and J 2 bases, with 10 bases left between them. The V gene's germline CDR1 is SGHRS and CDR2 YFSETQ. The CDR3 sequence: CASSLVSGYTDTQYF. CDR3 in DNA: TGCGCCAGCAGCTTGGTGTCGGGTTACACAGATACGCAGTATTTT.

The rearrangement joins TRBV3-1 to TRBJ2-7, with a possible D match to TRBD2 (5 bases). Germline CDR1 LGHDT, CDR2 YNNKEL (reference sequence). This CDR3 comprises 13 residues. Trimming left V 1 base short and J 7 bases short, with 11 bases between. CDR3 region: CASSQAGNGEQYF. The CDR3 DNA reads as TGTGCCAGCAGCCAAGCGGGGAATGGTGAGCAGTACTTC.

CDR3 sequence reads: CASSFNGNQPQHF. CDR3 nucleotide sequence: TGTGCCAGCAGCTTTAATGGGAATCAGCCCCAGCATTTT. The V and J genes are TRBV7-9 and TRBJ1-5; D remains ambiguous. V lost 3 bases to trimming and J lost 4 bases, with 7 bases between them. This CDR3 is 13 amino acids long. Germline V gene data show CDR1 as SEHNR and CDR2 as FQNEAQ (reference sequence).

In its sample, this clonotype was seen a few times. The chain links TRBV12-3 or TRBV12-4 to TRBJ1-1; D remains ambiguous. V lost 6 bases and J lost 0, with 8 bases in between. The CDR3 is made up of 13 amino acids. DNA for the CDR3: TGTGCCAGCAGGGGTGCGTTGAACACTGAAGCTTTCTTT. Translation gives CASRGALNTEAFF.

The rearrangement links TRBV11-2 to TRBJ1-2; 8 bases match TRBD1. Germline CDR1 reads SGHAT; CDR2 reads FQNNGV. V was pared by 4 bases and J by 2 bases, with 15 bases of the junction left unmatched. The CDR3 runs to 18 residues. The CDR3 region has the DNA TGTGCCAGCAGCTCCTTCGGTGTTTGGACAGGGCTAAACTATGGCTACACCTTC. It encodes CASSSFGVWTGLNYGYTF.

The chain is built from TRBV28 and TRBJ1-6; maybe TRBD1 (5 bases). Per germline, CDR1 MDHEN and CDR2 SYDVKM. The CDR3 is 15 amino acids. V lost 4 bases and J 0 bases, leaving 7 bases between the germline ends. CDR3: CASSWGSSYNSPLHF. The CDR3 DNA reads TGTGCCAGCAGTTGGGGGAGCTCCTATAATTCACCCCTCCACTTT.

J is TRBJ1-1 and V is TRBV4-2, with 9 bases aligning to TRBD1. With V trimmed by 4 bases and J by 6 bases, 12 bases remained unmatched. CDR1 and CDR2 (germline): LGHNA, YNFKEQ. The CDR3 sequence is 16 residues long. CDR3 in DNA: TGTGCCAGCAGCCCCGGGACAGGGAAGTTAGGCGCTGAAGCTTTCTTT. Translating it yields CASSPGTGKLGAEAFF.

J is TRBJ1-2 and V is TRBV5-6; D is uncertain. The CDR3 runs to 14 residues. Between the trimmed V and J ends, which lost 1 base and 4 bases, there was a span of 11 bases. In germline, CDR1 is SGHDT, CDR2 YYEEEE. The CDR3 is CASSLKAIGYGYTF. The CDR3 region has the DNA TGTGCCAGCAGCTTGAAGGCAATCGGCTATGGCTACACCTTC.

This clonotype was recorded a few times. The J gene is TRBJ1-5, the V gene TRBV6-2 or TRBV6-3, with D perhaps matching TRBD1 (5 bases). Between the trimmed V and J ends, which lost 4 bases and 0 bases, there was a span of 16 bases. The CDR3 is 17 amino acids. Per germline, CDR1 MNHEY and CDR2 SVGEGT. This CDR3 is CASSFPRQFYSNQPQHF. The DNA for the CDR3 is TGTGCCAGCAGTTTTCCAAGACAGTTTTATAGCAATCAGCCCCAGCATTTT.

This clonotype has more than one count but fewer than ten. CDR3 residues: CASTERWGASQPQHF. DNA for the CDR3: TGTGCCAGCACCGAGAGATGGGGGGCGAGTCAGCCCCAGCATTTT. The V and J genes are TRBV6-1 and TRBJ1-5; D may be TRBD1 (6 bases). The CDR3 is made up of 15 amino acids. V gave up 7 bases and J gave up 6 bases, with 19 bases separating them. Looked up from germline, CDR1 is MNHNS and CDR2 is SASEGT.

The CDR3 coding sequence is TGTGCCACCAGTGATTTGGGGCTGGTGGGGGGTGAGCAGTTCTTC. Its protein product is CATSDLGLVGGEQFF. V is TRBV24-1 and J is TRBJ2-1; TRBD2 might be the D (6 bases). V was trimmed by 0 bases and J by 9 bases, leaving 14 bases between them. The CDR3 has 15 residues. Germline CDR1 KGHDR, CDR2 SFDVKD.

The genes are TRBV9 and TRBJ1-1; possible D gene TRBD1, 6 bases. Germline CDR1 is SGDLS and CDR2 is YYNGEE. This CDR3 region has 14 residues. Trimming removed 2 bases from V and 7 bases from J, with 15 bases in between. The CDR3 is CASSVRTGSGEAFF. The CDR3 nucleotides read TGTGCCAGCAGCGTTCGAACAGGGAGTGGTGAAGCTTTCTTT.

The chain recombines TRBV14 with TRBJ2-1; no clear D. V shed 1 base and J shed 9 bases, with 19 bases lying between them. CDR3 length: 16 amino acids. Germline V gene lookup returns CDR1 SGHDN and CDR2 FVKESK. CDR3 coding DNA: TGTGCCAGCAGCCAAGCCTCCGGACCAATTACTGGTGAGCAGTTCTTC. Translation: CASSQASGPITGEQFF.

The CDR3 nucleotides are TGTGCCAGCAGTGAACGGCAGGGGATGTACAATGAGCAGTTCTTC. It encodes CASSERQGMYNEQFF. The chain combines TRBV6-1 with TRBJ2-1; the D gene is possibly TRBD1 (6 bases). CDR1 is MNHNS and CDR2 is SASEGT in the germline V gene. The CDR3 totals 15 residues. V was clipped by 2 bases and J by 4 bases, with 12 bases between them.

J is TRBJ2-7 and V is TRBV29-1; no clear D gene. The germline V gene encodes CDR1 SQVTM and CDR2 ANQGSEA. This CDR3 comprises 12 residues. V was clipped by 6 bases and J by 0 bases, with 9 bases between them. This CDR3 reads CSVDKNSYEQYF. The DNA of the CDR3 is TGCAGCGTCGACAAAAACTCCTACGAGCAGTACTTC.

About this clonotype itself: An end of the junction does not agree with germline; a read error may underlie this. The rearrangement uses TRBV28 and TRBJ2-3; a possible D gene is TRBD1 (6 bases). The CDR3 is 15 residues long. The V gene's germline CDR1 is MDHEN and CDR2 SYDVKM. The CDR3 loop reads CVSSLSGVKIDTQYF. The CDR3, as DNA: TGTGTCAGCAGTTTGTCAGGGGTCAAAATAGATACGCAGTATTTT.

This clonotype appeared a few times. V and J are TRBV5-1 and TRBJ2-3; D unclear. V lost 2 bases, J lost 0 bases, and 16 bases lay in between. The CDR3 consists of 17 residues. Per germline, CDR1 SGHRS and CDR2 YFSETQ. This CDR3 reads CASSFSPTVASTDTQYF. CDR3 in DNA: TGCGCCAGCAGCTTCTCCCCCACAGTCGCCAGCACAGATACGCAGTATTTT.

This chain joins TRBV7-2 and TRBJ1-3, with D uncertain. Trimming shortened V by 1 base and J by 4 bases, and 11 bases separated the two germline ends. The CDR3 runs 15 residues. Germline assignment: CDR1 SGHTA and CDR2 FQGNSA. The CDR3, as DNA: TGTGCCAGCAGCTTAGGAGGGTATGGAGGAAACACCATATATTTT. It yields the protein CASSLGGYGGNTIYF.

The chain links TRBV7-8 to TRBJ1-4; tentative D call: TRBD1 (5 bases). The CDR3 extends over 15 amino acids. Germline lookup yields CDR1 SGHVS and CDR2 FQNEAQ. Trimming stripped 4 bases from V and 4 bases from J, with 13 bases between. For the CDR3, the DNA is TGTGCCAGCAGCTCCCGACAGAACCTTAATGAAAAACTGTTTTTT. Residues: CASSSRQNLNEKLFF.

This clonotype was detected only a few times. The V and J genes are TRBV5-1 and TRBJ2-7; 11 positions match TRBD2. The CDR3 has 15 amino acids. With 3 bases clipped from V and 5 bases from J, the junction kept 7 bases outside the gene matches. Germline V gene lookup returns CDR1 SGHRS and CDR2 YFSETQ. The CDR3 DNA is TGCGCCAGCAGCTCCCGACTAGCGGGAATCCACGAGCAGTACTTC. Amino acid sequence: CASSSRLAGIHEQYF.

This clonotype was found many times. The CDR3 coding sequence is TGTGCCAGCAGTCATACGTTCCACGAGCAGTACTTC. Translated, it gives CASSHTFHEQYF. The gene calls are TRBV14 and TRBJ2-7; D is ambiguous. The germline V gene encodes CDR1 SGHDN and CDR2 FVKESK. The CDR3 totals 12 residues. V lost 6 bases and J lost 5, with 11 bases in between.

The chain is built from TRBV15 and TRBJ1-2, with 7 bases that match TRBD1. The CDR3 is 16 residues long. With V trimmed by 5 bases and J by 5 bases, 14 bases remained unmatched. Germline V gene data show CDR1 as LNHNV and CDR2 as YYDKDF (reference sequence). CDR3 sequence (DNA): TGTGCCACCAGCCGAACACCATTACAGGGGAGGTATGGCTACACCTTC. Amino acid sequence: CATSRTPLQGRYGYTF. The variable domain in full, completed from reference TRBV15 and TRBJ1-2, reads DAMVIQNPRYQVTQFGKPVTLSCSQTLNHNVMYWYQQKSSQAPKLLFHYYDKDFNNEADTPDNFQSRRPNTSFCFLDIRSPGLGDTAMYLCATSRTPLQGRYGYTFGSGTRLTVV.

The CDR3 coding sequence is TGCAGTGCTAGAGATCTGGAGGCCCGATCCTACAATGAGCAGTTCTTC. Its protein is CSARDLEARSYNEQFF. The chain has TRBV20-1 and TRBJ2-1; D might be TRBD2 (5 bases). V lost 0 bases and J 1 base, leaving 13 bases between the germline ends. The CDR3 is 16 residues long. CDR1 and CDR2 from the germline V gene are DFQATT and SNEGSKA (reference sequence).

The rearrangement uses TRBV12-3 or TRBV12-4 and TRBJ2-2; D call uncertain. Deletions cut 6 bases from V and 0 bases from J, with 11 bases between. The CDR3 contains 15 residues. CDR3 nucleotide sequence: TGTGCCAGCAGCTTAAATAGGGCGAACACCGGGGAGCTGTTTTTT. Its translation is CASSLNRANTGELFF.